The next 26 T cell receptor beta chains were all read from a single sample in a study of shared clonotypes between healthy human individuals. Method: immunoSEQ multiplex PCR; TCRdb's copy keeps in-frame clones and lacks some. The data show about a million clones, 70% to 85% seen once. Sequencing used memory CD4+ T cells from PBMCs. As for subset: CD45RA-negative fraction. The receptors stem from a man aged 18 to 29 in good health. Some clones in this sample may be carry-over from other donors' samples.

This chain uses TRBV10-1 with TRBJ1-3, with D perhaps matching TRBD1 (5 bases). There are 16 residues in the CDR3. V was trimmed by 6 bases and J by 0 bases, leaving 15 bases between them. CDR1 is WNHNN, CDR2 SYGVQD, per germline (reference sequence). The CDR3: CASSGGTRSSGNTIYF. The CDR3 DNA reads as TGCGCCAGCAGCGGGGGGACCCGGAGCTCTGGAAACACCATATATTTT.

Points on this clone: The same CDR3 also results from other DNA sequences found in this sample. This sequence joins TRBV5-1 and TRBJ2-7; a possible D gene is TRBD2 (5 bases). In germline, CDR1 is SGHRS, CDR2 YFSETQ. CDR3 length: 13 residues. V lost 4 bases to trimming and J lost 0 bases, with 8 bases between them. The CDR3 sequence is CASSSGNSYEQYF. The CDR3 DNA follows: TGCGCCAGCAGCAGCGGTAACTCCTACGAGCAGTACTTC.

The CDR3 here is CSAQAGTGSSYEQYF. CDR3 nucleotides: TGCAGCGCTCAAGCCGGGACAGGGAGCTCCTACGAGCAGTACTTC. This sequence joins TRBV29-1 and TRBJ2-7, with 9 nucleotides matching TRBD1. The J segment lost 0 bases and the V segment lost 7 bases, leaving 10 bases of the junction unmatched. CDR3 length equals 15 residues. Germline values: CDR1 SQVTM, CDR2 ANQGSEA.

The rearrangement links TRBV7-3 to TRBJ1-3, with TRBD1 matching 9 bases. The CDR3 spans 15 residues. In germline, CDR1 is SGHTA, CDR2 FQGTGA. Trimming cost V 1 base and J 4 bases; bases outside gene matches: 2. The CDR3 spells CASSLNRGLGNTIYF. CDR3 DNA: TGTGCCAGCAGCTTAAACAGGGGGCTCGGAAACACCATATATTTT.

Notes on this clone: An end of the junction does not agree with germline; a read error may underlie this. This chain joins TRBV5-1 and TRBJ1-1; no firm D call. The germline V gene encodes CDR1 SGHRS and CDR2 YFSETQ. The CDR3 spans 12 residues. DNA of the CDR3: TGTGCCAGCAGCTTGTACGCAGCTGAAGCTTTCTTT. This gives the protein CASSLYAAEAFF. Combining the CDR3 with reference TRBV5-1 and TRBJ1-1 gives the whole variable domain KAGVTQTPRYLIKTRGQQVTLSCSPISGHRSVSWYQQTPGQGLQFLFEYFSETQRNKGNFPGRFSGRQFSNSRSEMNVSTLELGDSALYLCASSLYAAEAFFGQGTRLTVV.

Here the CDR3 reads CASSLVAGADTQYF. The CDR3 nucleotides are TGTGCCAGCAGCTTAGTAGCCGGGGCAGATACGCAGTATTTT. The chain links TRBV7-9 to TRBJ2-3; tentatively, D is TRBD2 (5 bases). Trimming pared 1 base from V and 4 bases from J, leaving 9 bases between. CDR1 is SEHNR, CDR2 FQNEAQ, per germline (reference sequence). The CDR3 contains 14 residues.

This clone was seen repeatedly, ten times or more. The gene calls are TRBV18 and TRBJ2-7; D tentatively reads TRBD1 or TRBD2 (6 bases each). Germline CDR1 and CDR2: KGHSH and LQKENI. The CDR3 spans 15 residues. V was pared by 6 bases and J by 3 bases, with 18 bases between. The CDR3 here is CASSPGGLVGYEQYF. The CDR3 DNA reads as TGTGCCAGCTCCCCCGGGGGCTTAGTTGGCTACGAGCAGTACTTC.

The V gene is TRBV18, the J gene TRBJ2-7, with a tentative D call TRBD2 (5 bases). Germline V CDR1 and CDR2: KGHSH, LQKENI. The V end lost 6 bases, the J end lost 6 bases, and 15 bases lay between the germline ends. The CDR3 loop spans 13 amino acids. The CDR3 sequence is CASSPGEGREQYF. DNA for the CDR3: TGTGCCAGCTCTCCCGGCGAGGGCCGCGAGCAGTACTTC.

This chain uses TRBV28 with TRBJ1-4; 8 bases align to TRBD1. Trimming removed 4 bases from V and 7 bases from J; junction bases left unmatched: 5. Germline lookup yields CDR1 MDHEN and CDR2 SYDVKM. The CDR3 contains 14 residues. CDR3 nucleotide sequence: TGTGCCAGCAGTTCGACAGGGGATGGTGAAAAACTGTTTTTT. Protein sequence: CASSSTGDGEKLFF.

This clone has more than one count but fewer than ten. This chain links TRBV5-6 with TRBJ1-2, with 7 bases matching TRBD1. The V and J ends lost 7 bases and 5 bases, in that order; junction bases with no gene match: 8. The CDR3 totals 13 residues. Germline V lookup: CDR1 SGHDT, CDR2 YYEEEE. This CDR3 reads CASLRQGVYGYTF. The DNA for the CDR3 is TGTGCCAGCCTGCGACAGGGTGTGTATGGCTACACCTTC.

This chain links TRBV4-1 with TRBJ1-1, with D unclear. CDR3 length: 13 amino acids. Germline V CDR1 and CDR2: MGHRA, YSYEKL. Trimming cost V 0 bases and J 10 bases, with 12 bases left between them. The CDR3 loop reads CASSQDALVVAFF. The CDR3 DNA is TGCGCCAGCAGCCAAGATGCATTGGTCGTAGCTTTCTTT.

The rearrangement joins TRBV9 to TRBJ1-2, with D possibly TRBD1 on 5 matching bases. The CDR3 runs 14 residues. Trimming removed 4 bases at V and 6 bases at J, with 16 bases between. Germline loops: CDR1 SGDLS, CDR2 YYNGEE. CDR3 region: CASSPRFGANGYTF. The CDR3 region has the DNA TGTGCCAGCAGCCCCCGATTCGGGGCGAATGGCTACACCTTC. The variable domain in full, with the rest retrieved from reference TRBV9 and TRBJ1-2, is DSGVTQTPKHLITATGQRVTLRCSPRSGDLSVYWYQQSLDQGLQFLIQYYNGEERAKGNILERFSAQQFPDLHSELNLSSLELGDSALYFCASSPRFGANGYTFGSGTRLTVV.

The chain uses TRBV2 and TRBJ2-1, with D possibly matching TRBD1 (5 bases). There are 14 residues in the CDR3. CDR1 is SNHLY, CDR2 FYNNEI, per germline. V was clipped by 6 bases and J by 8 bases, with 17 bases between them. The CDR3: CASSQTGSHDEQFF. The CDR3 coding sequence is TGTGCCAGCAGCCAAACAGGAAGCCACGATGAGCAGTTCTTC.

V is TRBV30 and J is TRBJ2-4; 7 bases match TRBD2. Germline CDR1 is GTSNPN and CDR2 is SVGIG (reference sequence). This CDR3 region has 13 residues. The junction had 4 bases not matched to a gene; V was cut back by 0 bases and J by 8 bases. CDR3: CAWSVGTTDIQYF. For the CDR3, the DNA is TGTGCCTGGAGTGTCGGGACTACCGACATTCAGTACTTC. Together with reference TRBV30 and TRBJ2-4, the CDR3 gives the full variable domain: SQTIHQWPATLVQPVGSPLSLECTVEGTSNPNLYWYRQAAGRGLQLLFYSVGIGQISSEVPQNLSASRPQDRQFILSSKKLLLSDSGFYLCAWSVGTTDIQYFGAGTRLSVL.

The V call is TRBV5-1, the J call TRBJ2-5; 9 bases fit TRBD1. The germline gives CDR1 SGHRS, CDR2 YFSETQ. The V segment lost 6 bases and the J segment 4 bases; nucleotides outside the gene matches: 13. The CDR3 totals 16 residues. CDR3 region: CASITGQGLFSETQYF. The CDR3, as DNA: TGCGCCAGCATCACGGGACAGGGCCTTTTCTCAGAGACCCAGTACTTC.

The CDR3 region is CASSLVRQGIQPQHF. The CDR3 bases are TGTGCCAGCAGCTTAGTGCGACAGGGTATCCAGCCCCAGCATTTT. V and J are TRBV7-8 and TRBJ1-5, with TRBD1 matching 7 bases. With V trimmed by 1 base and J by 7 bases, 7 bases remained unmatched. This CDR3 is built from 15 residues. Germline V CDR1 and CDR2: SGHVS, FQNEAQ.

J is TRBJ2-1 and V is TRBV4-3; D is possibly TRBD2 (5 bases). Between the trimmed V and J ends, which lost 8 bases and 0 bases, there was a span of 17 bases. This CDR3 region has 16 residues. From germline, CDR1 is LGHNA and CDR2 YSLEER. CDR3 bases: TGCGCCAGCCGGGCCGACAAGCGGAGCTCCTACAATGAGCAGTTCTTC. This sequence encodes CASRADKRSSYNEQFF.

Only a few counts were recorded for this clone. The rearrangement joins TRBV4-1 to TRBJ1-2; unclear D gene. With 1 base removed from V and 0 bases from J, the gap between germline ends came to 12 bases. The CDR3 sequence is 16 residues long. The germline V gene encodes CDR1 MGHRA and CDR2 YSYEKL. CDR3 nucleotide sequence: TGCGCCAGCAGCCAAGGACTTCCAAATCCTAACTATGGCTACACCTTC. Protein sequence: CASSQGLPNPNYGYTF.

This chain connects TRBV9 to TRBJ2-7; 8 bases fit TRBD1. CDR3 length equals 15 residues. CDR1 and CDR2 from the germline V gene are SGDLS and YYNGEE. The V and J ends lost 4 bases and 2 bases, in that order; junction bases with no gene match: 8. The CDR3 spells CASSHSGTGTYEQYF. In DNA form, the CDR3 reads TGTGCCAGCAGCCACTCCGGGACAGGAACCTACGAGCAGTACTTC. Based on the CDR3 plus reference TRBV9 and TRBJ2-7, the full variable domain is DSGVTQTPKHLITATGQRVTLRCSPRSGDLSVYWYQQSLDQGLQFLIQYYNGEERAKGNILERFSAQQFPDLHSELNLSSLELGDSALYFCASSHSGTGTYEQYFGPGTRLTVT.

J is TRBJ2-3 and V is TRBV7-3; TRBD2 matches 7 bases. V shed 3 bases and J 3 bases; nucleotides not matched to a gene: 6. From germline, CDR1 is SGHTA and CDR2 FQGTGA. This CDR3 contains 15 residues. CDR3 protein: CASSFVAGETDTQYF. As DNA, the CDR3 is TGTGCCAGCAGCTTCGTGGCGGGAGAGACAGATACGCAGTATTTT.

The chain links TRBV6-5 to TRBJ1-4; D is uncertain. The CDR3 contains 15 residues. The germline V gene has CDR1 MNHEY and CDR2 SVGAGI. Trimming removed 5 bases at V and 0 bases at J, with 10 bases between. The chain's CDR3 is CASSRQIATNEKLFF. The CDR3 DNA reads as TGTGCCAGCAGTCGACAAATTGCAACTAATGAAAAACTGTTTTTT.

This chain uses TRBV27 with TRBJ2-3, with D perhaps assigned TRBD1 or TRBD2 (5 bases each). The CDR3 has 13 residues. CDR1 MNHEY and CDR2 SMNVEV come from the germline V gene (reference sequence). V lost 6 bases to trimming and J lost 11 bases, with 18 bases between them. CDR3 residues: CASSPNDRDLQYF. The CDR3 coding sequence is TGTGCCAGCAGCCCGAACGACCGGGACCTGCAGTATTTT.

With respect to this clone: Other DNA variants within this sample encode the same CDR3. The J gene is TRBJ2-7, the V gene TRBV5-4, with D perhaps matching TRBD2 (6 bases). This CDR3 has 14 residues. Trimming removed 3 bases at V and 7 bases at J, with 17 bases between. Germline CDR1 and CDR2: SGHNT and YYREEE (reference sequence). In DNA, the CDR3 is TGTGCCAGCAGCTGGGGACTCCTAGAAAGGGAGCAGTACTTC. Its protein is CASSWGLLEREQYF. The variable domain in full, completed from reference TRBV5-4 and TRBJ2-7, reads ETGVTQSPTHLIKTRGQQVTLRCSSQSGHNTVSWYQQALGQGPQFIFQYYREEENGRGNFPPRFSGLQFPNYSSELNVNALELDDSALYLCASSWGLLEREQYFGPGTRLTVT.

The V call is TRBV2, the J call TRBJ2-5; D is unresolved. The germline CDR1 and CDR2 sequences are SNHLY and FYNNEI. Trimming shortened V by 4 bases and J by 3 bases, and 12 bases separated the two germline ends. The length of the CDR3 is 14 residues. CDR3 sequence reads: CASSVDQSEETQYF. For the CDR3, the DNA is TGTGCCAGCAGTGTGGACCAGAGTGAAGAGACCCAGTACTTC.

The chain employs TRBV25-1 and TRBJ1-1; TRBD1 matches 7 bases. Trimming at V came to 1 base and at J to 1 base, leaving 12 bases not matched to a gene. The CDR3 spans 18 residues. Germline V gene data show CDR1 as MGHDK and CDR2 as SYGVNS. CDR3: CASSELTPGQGGNTEAFF. The DNA of the CDR3 is TGTGCCAGCAGTGAATTGACCCCAGGCCAGGGGGGGAACACTGAAGCTTTCTTT. Full variable domain (remainder filled in from reference TRBV25-1 and TRBJ1-1): EADIYQTPRYLVIGTGKKITLECSQTMGHDKMYWYQQDPGMELHLIHYSYGVNSTEKGDLSSESTVSRIRTEHFPLTLESARPSHTSQYLCASSELTPGQGGNTEAFFGQGTRLTVV.

This clone occurred once. CDR3 in amino acids: CASSLTGTTNTEAFF. In nucleotides, the CDR3 is TGTGCCAGCAGTTTGACCGGGACGACGAACACTGAAGCTTTCTTT. The V gene is TRBV28, the J gene TRBJ1-1; TRBD1 might be the D (5 bases). The CDR3 is 15 amino acids. Germline CDR1 reads MDHEN; CDR2 reads SYDVKM. Between the trimmed V and J ends, which lost 3 bases and 1 base, there was a span of 12 bases.